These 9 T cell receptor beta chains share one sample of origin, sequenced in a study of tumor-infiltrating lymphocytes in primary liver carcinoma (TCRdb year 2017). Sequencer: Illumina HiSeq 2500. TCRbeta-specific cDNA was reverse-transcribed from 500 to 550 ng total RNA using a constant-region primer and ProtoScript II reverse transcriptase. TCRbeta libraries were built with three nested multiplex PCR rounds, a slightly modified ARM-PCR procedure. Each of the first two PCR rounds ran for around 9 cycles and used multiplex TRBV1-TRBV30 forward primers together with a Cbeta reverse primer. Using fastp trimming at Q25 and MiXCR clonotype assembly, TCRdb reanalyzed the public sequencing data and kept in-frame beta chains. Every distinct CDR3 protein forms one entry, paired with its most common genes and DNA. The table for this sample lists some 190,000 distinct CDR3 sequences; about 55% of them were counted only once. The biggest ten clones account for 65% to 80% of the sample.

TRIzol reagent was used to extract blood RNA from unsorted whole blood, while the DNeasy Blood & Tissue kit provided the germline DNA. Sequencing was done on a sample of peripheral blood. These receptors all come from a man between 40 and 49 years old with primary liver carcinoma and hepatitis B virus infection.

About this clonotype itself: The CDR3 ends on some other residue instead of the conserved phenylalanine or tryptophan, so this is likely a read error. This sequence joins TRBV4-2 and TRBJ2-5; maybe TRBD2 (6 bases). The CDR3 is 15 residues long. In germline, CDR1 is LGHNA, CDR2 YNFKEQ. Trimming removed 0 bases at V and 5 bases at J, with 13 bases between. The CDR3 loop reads CASSQEWQGGETQYL. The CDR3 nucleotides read TGTGCCAGCAGCCAAGAGTGGCAGGGAGGCGAGACCCAGTACCTC.

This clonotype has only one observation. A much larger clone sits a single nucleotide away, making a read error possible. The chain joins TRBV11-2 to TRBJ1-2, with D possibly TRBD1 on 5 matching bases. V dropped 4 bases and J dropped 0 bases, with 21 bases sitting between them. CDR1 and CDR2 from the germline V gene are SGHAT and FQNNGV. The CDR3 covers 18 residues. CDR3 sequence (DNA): TGTGCCAGCAGCTCCCCGGGGAACAAGGGGCCAGCTAACTATGGCTACACCTTC. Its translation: CASSSPGNKGPANYGYTF.

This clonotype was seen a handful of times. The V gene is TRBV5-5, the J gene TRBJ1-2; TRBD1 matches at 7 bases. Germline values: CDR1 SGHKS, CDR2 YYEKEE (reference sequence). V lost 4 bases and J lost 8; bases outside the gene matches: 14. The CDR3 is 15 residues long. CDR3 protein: CASSQASGTAVGYTF. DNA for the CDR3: TGTGCCAGCAGCCAAGCTTCCGGGACAGCGGTAGGCTACACCTTC.

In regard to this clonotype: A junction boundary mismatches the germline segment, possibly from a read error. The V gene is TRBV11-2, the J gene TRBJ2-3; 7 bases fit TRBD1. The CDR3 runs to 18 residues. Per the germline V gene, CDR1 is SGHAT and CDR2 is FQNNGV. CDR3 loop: CASSLGLFTGVSTDTQYF. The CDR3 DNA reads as TGTGCCAGCAGCTTAGGTCTTTTCACAGGGGTCTCCACAGATACACAGTATTTT.

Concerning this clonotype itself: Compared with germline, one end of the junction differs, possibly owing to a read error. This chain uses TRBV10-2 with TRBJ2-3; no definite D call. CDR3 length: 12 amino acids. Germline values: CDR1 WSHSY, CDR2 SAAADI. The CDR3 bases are TGCGCCAGCTGTGTTAGTCCAGATAGGCAGTATTTT. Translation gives CASCVSPDRQYF.

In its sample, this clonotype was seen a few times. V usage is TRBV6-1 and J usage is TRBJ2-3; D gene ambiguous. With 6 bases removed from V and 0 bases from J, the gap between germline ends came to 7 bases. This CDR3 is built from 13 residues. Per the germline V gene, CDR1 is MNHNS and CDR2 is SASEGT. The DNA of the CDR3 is TGTGCCAGCAGCTCCGGTAGCACAGATACGCAGTATTTT. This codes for CASSSGSTDTQYF.

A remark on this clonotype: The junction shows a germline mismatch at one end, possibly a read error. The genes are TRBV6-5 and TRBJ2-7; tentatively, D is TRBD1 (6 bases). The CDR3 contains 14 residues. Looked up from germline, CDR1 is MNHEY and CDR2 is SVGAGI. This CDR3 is CARSYSGTTYEQYF. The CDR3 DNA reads TGTGCCAGAAGTTACTCAGGGACAACCTACGAGCAGTACTTC.

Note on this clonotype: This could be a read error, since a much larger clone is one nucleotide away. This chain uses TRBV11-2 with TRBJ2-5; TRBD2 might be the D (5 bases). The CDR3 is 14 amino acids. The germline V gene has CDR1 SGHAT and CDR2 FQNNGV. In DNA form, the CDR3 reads TGTGCCAGCAGCTCCCCCGGGAATAGGGAGACCGAGTACTTC. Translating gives CASSSPGNRETEYF.

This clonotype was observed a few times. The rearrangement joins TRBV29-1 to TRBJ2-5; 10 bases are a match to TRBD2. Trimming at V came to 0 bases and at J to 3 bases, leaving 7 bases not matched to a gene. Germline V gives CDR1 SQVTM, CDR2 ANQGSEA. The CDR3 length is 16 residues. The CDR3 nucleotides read TGCAGCGTTGAAGATTGGGCTAGCGGGAGCAAAGAGACCCAGTACTTC. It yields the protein CSVEDWASGSKETQYF.